Each of the 30 T cell receptor beta chains below was sequenced from the same sample in a study of cytomegalovirus exposure and HLA in healthy donors. The PCR ran on 60 Vbeta and 13 Jbeta primers. Using immunoSEQ multiplex PCR, the repertoire was profiled, and TCRdb retains in-frame clones only, with some absent. The profile shows roughly 200,000 clones, 75% to 90% of them singletons. The sequencing input was PBMCs. These receptors came from a man younger than 45 in good health and CMV-seronegative.

This sequence joins TRBV7-2 and TRBJ1-4, with D possibly matching TRBD1 (5 bases). The CDR3 consists of 15 residues. V gave up 7 bases and J gave up 5 bases, with 17 bases separating them. CDR1 SGHTA and CDR2 FQGNSA come from the germline V gene. DNA for the CDR3: TGTGCCAGCAAGGGGTCGGGCTTTACCAATGAAAAACTGTTTTTT. As protein: CASKGSGFTNEKLFF.

This sequence joins TRBV6-5 and TRBJ2-1, with D possibly matching TRBD2 (6 bases). Germline CDR1 and CDR2: MNHEY and SVGAGI. Trimming pared 0 bases from V and 8 bases from J, leaving 11 bases between. CDR3 length: 14 residues. The CDR3, as DNA: TGTGCCAGCAGTTACTCGACTAGGCGGCATGAGCAGTTCTTC. Its protein product is CASSYSTRRHEQFF.

This clone showed up just a few times. The chain recombines TRBV5-1 with TRBJ1-6; 9 positions match TRBD1. The J segment lost 9 bases and the V segment lost 2 bases, leaving 6 bases of the junction unmatched. CDR1 is SGHRS, CDR2 YFSETQ, per germline. The CDR3 is 15 amino acids. CDR3 protein: CASSFGGDRVSPLHF. The CDR3 DNA is TGCGCCAGCAGCTTCGGGGGGGACAGGGTTTCACCCCTCCACTTT.

The rearrangement uses TRBV28 and TRBJ2-1; 9 bases match TRBD2. The CDR3 length is 14 residues. Germline CDR1 is MDHEN and CDR2 is SYDVKM. The V gene end was trimmed by 5 bases and the J gene end by 2 bases; junction bases not matched to a gene: 1. DNA of the CDR3: TGTGCCAGCAGTCTAGCGGGAACCTACAATGAGCAGTTCTTC. The encoded protein is CASSLAGTYNEQFF.

The chain carries TRBV6-4 and TRBJ2-1; 12 nucleotides align to TRBD2. The junction had 3 bases not matched to a gene; V was cut back by 3 bases and J by 6 bases. Germline assignment: CDR1 MRHNA and CDR2 SNTAGT. This CDR3 has 15 amino acids. DNA of the CDR3: TGTGCCAGCAGTGAAGAGACTAGCGGGAGCAATGAGCAGTTCTTC. Translating gives CASSEETSGSNEQFF.

The chain employs TRBV27 and TRBJ2-1; TRBD1 is a possible D gene (7 bases). Trimming took off 5 bases at V and 2 bases at J, with 13 bases between the two ends. In germline, CDR1 is MNHEY, CDR2 SMNVEV (reference sequence). This CDR3 spans 15 amino acids. The CDR3 here is CASSPQGGAYNEQFF. CDR3 nucleotides: TGTGCCAGCAGTCCGCAGGGGGGAGCCTACAATGAGCAGTTCTTC.

The CDR3 DNA follows: TGTGCCAGCACCCAGCGGGGGAGATACAATGAGCAGTTCTTC. Translated, it gives CASTQRGRYNEQFF. This chain joins TRBV6-5 and TRBJ2-1; TRBD2 matches 8 bases. Germline V gives CDR1 MNHEY, CDR2 SVGAGI. V lost 7 bases to trimming and J lost 4 bases; unmatched junction nucleotides: 6. The length of the CDR3 is 14 residues.

The chain combines TRBV7-9 with TRBJ2-3; TRBD2 matches 11 bases. Trimming removed 3 bases from V and 7 bases from J; junction bases left unmatched: 3. From germline, CDR1 is SEHNR and CDR2 FQNEAQ (reference sequence). The CDR3 is made up of 14 amino acids. Here the CDR3 DNA reads TGTGCCAGCAGCTTGACTAGCGGGAAAAATACGCAGTATTTT. As protein: CASSLTSGKNTQYF.

This chain links TRBV4-1 with TRBJ1-5; D may be TRBD1 (5 bases). The V gene lost 3 bases and the J gene lost 6 bases, with 18 bases spanning the gap. The CDR3 sequence is 16 residues long. Germline CDR1 is MGHRA and CDR2 is YSYEKL. The CDR3 here is CASSQPGLPGGQPQHF. CDR3 nucleotides: TGCGCCAGCAGCCAGCCGGGACTCCCCGGTGGTCAGCCCCAGCATTTT.

This clone was recorded only once. The chain joins TRBV6-5 to TRBJ2-2; maybe TRBD2 (6 bases). CDR1 MNHEY and CDR2 SVGAGI come from the germline V gene. This CDR3 region has 15 residues. Trimming shortened V by 0 bases and J by 6 bases, and 11 bases separated the two germline ends. The CDR3 sequence: CASSYSLGGAGELFF. CDR3 DNA sequence: TGTGCCAGCAGTTACTCGCTGGGCGGGGCCGGGGAGCTGTTTTTT.

This clone was seen just once. The rearrangement joins TRBV2 to TRBJ2-7; 7 bases align to TRBD2. J was trimmed by 5 bases and V by 7 bases; bases with no gene match: 11. This CDR3 has 14 amino acids. Germline CDR1 and CDR2: SNHLY and FYNNEI. CDR3 DNA sequence: TGTGCCAGCACGGTGGGAGGGCCTCGGGACGAGCAGTACTTC. Amino acid sequence: CASTVGGPRDEQYF. Based on the CDR3 plus reference TRBV2 and TRBJ2-7, the full variable domain is EPEVTQTPSHQVTQMGQEVILRCVPISNHLYFYWYRQILGQKVEFLVSFYNNEISEKSEIFDDQFSVERPDGSNFTLKIRSTKLEDSAMYFCASTVGGPRDEQYFGPGTRLTVT.

This sequence joins TRBV7-8 and TRBJ2-3; 15 positions agree with TRBD2. Germline V gene lookup returns CDR1 SGHVS and CDR2 FQNEAQ. The ends lost 5 bases at V and 8 bases at J; junction bases unmatched: 5. The CDR3 is 15 amino acids. As DNA, the CDR3 is TGTGCCAGCAGCCGGACTAGCGGGGGGGCTGGTACGCAGTATTTT. Translated, it gives CASSRTSGGAGTQYF.

This clone was counted a few times. V usage is TRBV6-4 and J usage is TRBJ2-3; weak D call: TRBD2 (6 bases). V was shortened by 4 bases and J by 2 bases, with 13 bases between the two germline ends. There are 15 residues in the CDR3. Germline CDR1 reads MRHNA; CDR2 reads SNTAGT. CDR3 DNA sequence: TGTGCCAGCAGTGCTGGCCGGGAGAACACAGATACGCAGTATTTT. The encoded protein is CASSAGRENTDTQYF.

This sequence joins TRBV16 and TRBJ1-4; 8 nucleotides align to TRBD1. Germline lookup yields CDR1 KGHSY and CDR2 FQNENV. The CDR3 has 17 amino acids. The V segment lost 0 bases and the J segment 4 bases; nucleotides outside the gene matches: 7. This CDR3 is CASSQSLEDRDNEKLFF. CDR3 nucleotide sequence: TGTGCCAGCAGCCAATCCCTCGAGGACAGGGATAATGAAAAACTGTTTTTT.

The rearrangement uses TRBV25-1 and TRBJ2-1; 13 bases align to TRBD2. Per the germline V gene, CDR1 is MGHDK and CDR2 is SYGVNS. The junction had 5 bases not matched to a gene; V was cut back by 5 bases and J by 7 bases. The CDR3 is made up of 15 amino acids. The CDR3 loop reads CASSPWTSGRNEQFF. The CDR3 DNA sequence: TGTGCCAGCAGTCCTTGGACTAGCGGGAGAAATGAGCAGTTCTTC.

This chain joins TRBV7-6 and TRBJ1-5, with D tentatively TRBD1 (6 bases). The germline V gene encodes CDR1 SGHVS and CDR2 FNYEAQ. CDR3 length: 15 amino acids. V lost 0 bases and J 6 bases, leaving 12 bases between the germline ends. DNA for the CDR3: TGTGCCAGCAGCTTAGCGGCGGGGGGCGGTCAGCCCCAGCATTTT. Its protein is CASSLAAGGGQPQHF.

CDR3: CSAQQGMNTEAFF. The CDR3 coding sequence is TGCAGCGCTCAACAGGGGATGAACACTGAAGCTTTCTTT. The V call is TRBV29-1, the J call TRBJ1-1, with 7 bases fitting TRBD1. The CDR3 is made up of 13 amino acids. The J segment lost 0 bases and the V segment lost 7 bases, leaving 5 bases of the junction unmatched. In germline, CDR1 is SQVTM, CDR2 ANQGSEA.

The count of this clone is one. This chain joins TRBV28 and TRBJ1-1; 8 bases line up with TRBD1. Germline loops: CDR1 MDHEN, CDR2 SYDVKM. This CDR3 spans 17 amino acids. V lost 3 bases to trimming and J lost 4 bases; unmatched junction nucleotides: 13. CDR3 nucleotide sequence: TGTGCCAGCAGTTTTGTTCAAGGTTACAGGGGGAGCACTGAAGCTTTCTTT. Translated, it gives CASSFVQGYRGSTEAFF.

V usage is TRBV14 and J usage is TRBJ2-4; 7 bases agree with TRBD2. The germline V gene has CDR1 SGHDN and CDR2 FVKESK. V trimming: 4 bases; J trimming: 8 bases; junction bases outside the gene matches: 8. CDR3 length: 14 residues. In nucleotides, the CDR3 is TGTGCCAGCAGCCCCACCCGTGGGGGGGACATTCAGTACTTC. Translated: CASSPTRGGDIQYF.

The table lists this clone with a few counts. This rearrangement joins TRBV13 to TRBJ1-4; D gene ambiguous. CDR1 is PRHDT, CDR2 FYEKMQ, per germline (reference sequence). V shed 2 bases and J shed 11 bases, with 15 bases lying between them. The CDR3 runs to 14 residues. CDR3 protein: CASSLSNSPGKLFF. The DNA for the CDR3 is TGTGCCAGCAGCTTATCGAATTCTCCGGGGAAACTGTTTTTT.

The rearrangement links TRBV2 to TRBJ2-1; 8 nucleotides match TRBD2. Germline assignment: CDR1 SNHLY and CDR2 FYNNEI. The CDR3 sequence is 14 residues long. Trimming removed 5 bases from V and 8 bases from J; junction bases left unmatched: 8. The CDR3 nucleotides read TGTGCCAGCAGTTCCCCCGGGACTAGGTATGAGCAGTTCTTC. The encoded protein is CASSSPGTRYEQFF.

The rearrangement links TRBV29-1 to TRBJ2-3, with 9 nucleotides matching TRBD2. The V gene end was trimmed by 5 bases and the J gene end by 13 bases; junction bases not matched to a gene: 7. There are 11 residues in the CDR3. Germline V gives CDR1 SQVTM, CDR2 ANQGSEA. The DNA for the CDR3 is TGCAGCGTTACCCGGACTAGCGTAAAGTATTTT. Its protein product is CSVTRTSVKYF.

About this clone: An end of the junction does not agree with germline; a read error may underlie this. The rearrangement links TRBV7-9 to TRBJ2-3, with D perhaps matching TRBD2 (6 bases). CDR3 size: 14 residues. The V gene's germline CDR1 is SEHNR and CDR2 FQNEAQ (reference sequence). The CDR3 is CSSSLVTGVGSQYF. The CDR3 region has the DNA TGTTCCAGCAGCTTAGTAACGGGGGTCGGGTCGCAGTATTTT.

The chain uses TRBV6-1 and TRBJ1-2; the D gene is possibly TRBD1 (6 bases). Looked up from germline, CDR1 is MNHNS and CDR2 is SASEGT. The germline V and J ends were trimmed by 8 bases and 8 bases, with 12 bases remaining between them. This CDR3 has 11 residues. CDR3 in amino acids: CASHRVGGYTF. CDR3 in DNA: TGTGCCAGCCACAGGGTAGGAGGCTACACCTTC.

The chain is built from TRBV2 and TRBJ2-3; 8 bases are a match to TRBD2. The CDR3 has 16 amino acids. Trimming at V came to 1 base and at J to 2 bases, leaving 5 bases not matched to a gene. Germline CDR1 is SNHLY and CDR2 is FYNNEI. CDR3 in amino acids: CASSEGGGRNTDTQYF. CDR3 coding DNA: TGTGCCAGCAGTGAAGGCGGGGGGCGCAACACAGATACGCAGTATTTT. The full variable domain, its missing parts supplied by reference TRBV2 and TRBJ2-3, is EPEVTQTPSHQVTQMGQEVILRCVPISNHLYFYWYRQILGQKVEFLVSFYNNEISEKSEIFDDQFSVERPDGSNFTLKIRSTKLEDSAMYFCASSEGGGRNTDTQYFGPGTRLTVL.

The rearrangement links TRBV5-5 to TRBJ2-3; weak D call: TRBD2 (6 bases). The germline V and J ends were trimmed by 0 bases and 6 bases, with 14 bases remaining between them. From germline, CDR1 is SGHKS and CDR2 YYEKEE (reference sequence). The CDR3 totals 15 residues. CDR3 in DNA: TGTGCCAGCAGCTTGGCCGGGAGTTTTCACGATACGCAGTATTTT. The encoded protein is CASSLAGSFHDTQYF.

The genes are TRBV2 and TRBJ1-5, with D tentatively TRBD1 (6 bases). Germline V gene data show CDR1 as SNHLY and CDR2 as FYNNEI. V was trimmed by 0 bases and J by 2 bases, leaving 11 bases between them. The CDR3 extends over 16 amino acids. CDR3 sequence: CASSEAGRGGNQPQHF. As DNA, the CDR3 is TGTGCCAGCAGTGAAGCCGGCAGGGGTGGCAATCAGCCCCAGCATTTT.

The rearrangement uses TRBV19 and TRBJ1-5, with 7 bases that match TRBD1. Germline V lookup: CDR1 LNHDA, CDR2 SQIVND (reference sequence). Germline trimming cut 7 bases from V and 4 bases from J; bases unmatched to any gene: 7. This CDR3 spans 14 amino acids. CDR3 nucleotide sequence: TGTGCCAGTATAAACAGGGGAGGAAATCAGCCCCAGCATTTT. This gives the protein CASINRGGNQPQHF.

Details on this clone: Other DNA sequences in the sample encode the same CDR3. The chain uses TRBV4-1 and TRBJ2-5, with 9 bases lining up with TRBD1. This CDR3 comprises 15 residues. CDR1 and CDR2 (germline): MGHRA, YSYEKL. V lost 4 bases, J lost 5 bases, and 8 bases stayed unmatched. The CDR3 nucleotides read TGCGCCAGCAGCCGGACAGGGGCCTCCCAGGAGACCCAGTACTTC. This encodes CASSRTGASQETQYF.

The chain is built from TRBV19 and TRBJ2-7; 8 bases are a match to TRBD2. The germline V gene encodes CDR1 LNHDA and CDR2 SQIVND (reference sequence). V trimming: 2 bases; J trimming: 5 bases; junction bases outside the gene matches: 2. The CDR3 contains 13 residues. The CDR3 region is CASSILSGNEQYF. CDR3 sequence (DNA): TGTGCCAGTAGTATACTTAGCGGGAACGAGCAGTACTTC.